The clone carrying this T cell receptor (beta chain) was counted once. The CDR3 runs 16 residues. The germline V and J ends were trimmed by 0 bases and 2 bases, with 10 bases remaining between them. The germline V gene has CDR1 LGHNA and CDR2 YNFKEQ. The data were produced by immunoSEQ multiplex PCR, yet TCRdb's version contains in-frame clones alone and is incomplete. The table records 25,000 to 35,000 clones, 80% to 90% of them present only once. This record comes from a study of blood T cell repertoires in COVID-19. Sequencing used peripheral blood. The sequence derives from a human donor with acute or convalescent COVID-19. The donor label of this sample is uncertain. The chain links TRBV4-2 to TRBJ2-2, with D unresolved. The CDR3 reads CASSQEARHNTGELFF. The CDR3 bases are TGTGCCAGCAGCCAAGAAGCGCGTCATAACACCGGGGAGCTGTTTTTT.